A selection of T cell receptor beta chains follows, all from one sample in a study of blood T cell repertoires in COVID-19. Some clones are missing from TCRdb's copy, which holds only in-frame ones; the method was immunoSEQ multiplex PCR. The sample consists of roughly 200,000 clones, around 84% of them appearing once. The sequenced material came from peripheral blood. These receptors all stem from an elderly woman with active or convalescent COVID-19. The conserved cysteine and the conserved F or W are not part of the CDR3 here. The D gene is left open where the match is weak.

D | J | V | CDR3
. | TRBJ2-6 | TRBV21-1 | ASSKAGDRDIVRSGANVLT
TRBD1 | TRBJ2-1 | TRBV5-6 | ASSLVGQGVGEQF
. | TRBJ2-7 | TRBV30 | AWSGEVVYEQY
. | TRBJ2-7 | TRBV7-8 | ASSLARREQY
. | TRBJ2-7 | TRBV11-3 | ASSLVGGGPSDEQY
TRBD2 | TRBJ2-5 | TRBV27 | ASSLQGLAGAQETQY
TRBD2 | TRBJ2-1 | TRBV30 | AWSVKASGDEQF
. | TRBJ2-2 | TRBV28 | ASSLWRERTGELF
TRBD2 | TRBJ2-2 | TRBV11-3 | ASSLGGGTGELF
. | TRBJ1-1 | TRBV5-3 | ARTPLVRDCRTRNTEAF
. | TRBJ2-3 | TRBV2 | ASCGARGADTQY
. | TRBJ2-5 | TRBV27 | ASSLSPTDQETQY
TRBD1 | TRBJ2-2 | TRBV19 | ASSTGTGVIGELF
TRBD2 | TRBJ2-3 | TRBV7-3 | ASSPALADTDTQY
TRBD2 | TRBJ2-7 | TRBV4-2 | ASSQGTGTRGSEQY